The 19 T cell receptor beta chains listed next were all sequenced from one sample in a study of CD8 T cells in ankylosing spondylitis. Their antigens are not known. TCRdb re-analysed the 5' RACE reads in MiXCR, keeping a single row per CDR3 protein. The repertoire holds fewer than 750,000 distinct CDR3 sequences, 15% to 20% seen once, with around 19% in the top ten. Points from the study as a whole: Characteristic, it appeared, of ankylosing spondylitis blood was a TCR beta motif of about eight highly homologous variants.

The sequenced sample was blood, either unsorted or a sorted T cell fraction (not recorded which). All receptors derive from a male donor with ankylosing spondylitis.

This clonotype has at least ten counts. The chain links TRBV12-3 or TRBV12-4 to TRBJ2-1; D possibly corresponds to TRBD2 (6 bases). Trimming removed 5 bases from V and 0 bases from J, with 11 bases in between. The CDR3 has 15 amino acids. The CDR3 protein is CASSRAGSSYNEQFF. DNA for the CDR3: TGTGCCAGCAGTCGGGCGGGGAGCTCCTACAATGAGCAGTTCTTC.

The chain is built from TRBV11-2 and TRBJ2-7; D remains ambiguous. V lost 5 bases and J lost 4, with 9 bases in between. Germline V lookup: CDR1 SGHAT, CDR2 FQNNGV. CDR3 length equals 12 residues. Here the CDR3 DNA reads TGTGCCAGCAGCCCTGTCTGGTACGAGCAGTACTTC. Translated: CASSPVWYEQYF.

On this clonotype itself: One junction end does not reproduce the germline sequence, and a read error may be involved. The chain carries TRBV6-5 and TRBJ2-1, with 13 bases lining up with TRBD2. CDR3 size: 16 residues. Germline lookup yields CDR1 MNHEY and CDR2 SVGAGI. The DNA of the CDR3 is TGTCCCAGCAGTTACCAAGGACTAGCGGGAGCAAATGAGCAGTTCTTC. As protein: CPSSYQGLAGANEQFF.

The V call is TRBV20-1, the J call TRBJ2-2; 8 bases agree with TRBD1. CDR3 length equals 14 residues. Germline assignment: CDR1 DFQATT and CDR2 SNEGSKA (reference sequence). Trimming took 1 base from V and 8 from J; bases not matched to a gene: 6. For the CDR3, the DNA is TGCAGTGCTAGAGCCCCGGACAGGGCGGGGGAGCTGTTTTTT. Its translation: CSARAPDRAGELFF.

This clonotype was counted between two and nine times. The chain employs TRBV9 and TRBJ1-2; D not resolved. Germline-derived CDR1 and CDR2 are SGDLS and YYNGEE. V gave up 0 bases and J gave up 6 bases, with 12 bases separating them. The CDR3 extends over 14 amino acids. The DNA of the CDR3 is TGTGCCAGCAGCGTAGCTCTGGGATGGGATGGCTACACCTTC. Encoded protein: CASSVALGWDGYTF.

This clonotype was seen a handful of times. V gene TRBV27 combines with J gene TRBJ2-7; unclear D gene. V gave up 4 bases and J gave up 2 bases, with 15 bases separating them. Germline V lookup: CDR1 MNHEY, CDR2 SMNVEV (reference sequence). This CDR3 has 15 residues. The CDR3, as DNA: TGTGCCAGCAGTTCCGAACCCTTCTCAACCTACGAGCAGTACTTC. Protein: CASSSEPFSTYEQYF.

The sample holds a few counts of this clonotype. This chain connects TRBV5-1 to TRBJ1-1; 9 bases fit TRBD1. The CDR3 length is 15 residues. CDR1 and CDR2 from the germline V gene are SGHRS and YFSETQ. Trimming cost V 0 bases and J 3 bases; bases outside gene matches: 3. Here the CDR3 reads CASSLVTGGDTEAFF. The CDR3, as DNA: TGCGCCAGCAGCTTGGTGACAGGGGGTGACACTGAAGCTTTCTTT.

This chain connects TRBV25-1 to TRBJ2-1; possible D gene TRBD2, 6 bases. The CDR3 covers 15 residues. Germline-derived CDR1 and CDR2 are MGHDK and SYGVNS. Trimming took 6 bases from V and 0 from J, leaving 12 bases between them. The CDR3 loop reads CASSGDFSSYNEQFF. The CDR3 DNA reads as TGTGCCAGCAGCGGGGACTTCAGCTCCTACAATGAGCAGTTCTTC.

This clonotype was observed a handful of times. Here the CDR3 reads CAISDQGQGGLSYEQYF. CDR3 bases: TGTGCCATCAGTGACCAGGGACAGGGGGGTCTCTCCTACGAGCAGTACTTC. This chain joins TRBV10-3 and TRBJ2-7, with 11 bases lining up with TRBD1. This CDR3 has 17 amino acids. With 3 bases clipped from V and 0 bases from J, the junction kept 7 bases outside the gene matches. Germline V gene data show CDR1 as ENHRY and CDR2 as SYGVKD.

The chain combines TRBV11-2 with TRBJ2-2, with D unclear. Trimming removed 0 bases at V and 0 bases at J, with 8 bases between. Germline lookup yields CDR1 SGHAT and CDR2 FQNNGV. The CDR3 has 16 amino acids. In DNA form, the CDR3 reads TGTGCCAGCAGCTTAGAGTCAGCCACGAACACCGGGGAGCTGTTTTTT. Translation: CASSLESATNTGELFF.

This clonotype appeared a few times. CDR3 DNA sequence: TGTGCCAGCAGCGTAGACCCCCTTTGGGGGGCACGCGAGCAGTACTTC. It codes for CASSVDPLWGAREQYF. This chain uses TRBV9 with TRBJ2-7; D may match TRBD1 or TRBD2 (6 bases each). The germline V and J ends were trimmed by 0 bases and 6 bases, with 19 bases remaining between them. This CDR3 has 16 residues. Looked up from germline, CDR1 is SGDLS and CDR2 is YYNGEE.

The chain has TRBV6-2 or TRBV6-3 and TRBJ1-3; no definite D call. Germline CDR1 MNHEY, CDR2 SVGEGT. V shed 0 bases and J shed 0 bases, with 3 bases lying between them. The CDR3 consists of 14 residues. The CDR3 sequence: CASSYSDSGNTIYF. CDR3 DNA sequence: TGTGCCAGCAGTTACTCGGACTCTGGAAACACCATATATTTT.

This clonotype showed up just a few times. This chain uses TRBV12-3 or TRBV12-4 with TRBJ1-2; D remains ambiguous. V gave up 1 base and J gave up 4 bases, with 7 bases separating them. The CDR3 consists of 13 residues. Written as DNA, the CDR3 is TGTGCCAGCAGTTTAGGTCTTTTCTATGGCTACACCTTC. It encodes CASSLGLFYGYTF.

The rearrangement links TRBV12-3 or TRBV12-4 to TRBJ2-2; D may be TRBD1 (6 bases). CDR3 length: 15 amino acids. V was cut by 5 bases and J by 7 bases, with 17 bases left in between. Written as DNA, the CDR3 is TGTGCCAGCAGTCCAGGGACAAAGGGGATCGGGGAGCTGTTTTTT. Protein: CASSPGTKGIGELFF.

This clonotype turned up a few times. The chain employs TRBV24-1 and TRBJ2-2; tentative D call: TRBD2 (6 bases). Germline CDR1 reads KGHDR; CDR2 reads SFDVKD. Trimming removed 4 bases at V and 3 bases at J, with 11 bases between. The CDR3 spans 15 residues. This CDR3 reads CATSDLGLHTGELFF. DNA of the CDR3: TGTGCCACCAGTGACCTGGGACTGCACACCGGGGAGCTGTTTTTT.

The sample holds many counts of this clonotype. The chain recombines TRBV12-3 or TRBV12-4 with TRBJ1-2, with 7 bases matching TRBD1. J was trimmed by 10 bases and V by 7 bases; bases with no gene match: 9. This CDR3 contains 12 residues. The CDR3 coding sequence is TGTGCCAGCACACGACAGGGCGGAGACTACACCTTC. Translated, it gives CASTRQGGDYTF.

This clonotype was seen only a few times. The CDR3 here is CASSLGLTSNEQFF. CDR3 nucleotide sequence: TGTGCCAGCAGCTTAGGGCTGACTAGCAACGAGCAGTTCTTC. The chain has TRBV11-2 and TRBJ2-1; 7 nucleotides line up with TRBD2. CDR1 SGHAT and CDR2 FQNNGV come from the germline V gene. Trimming removed 1 base from V and 10 bases from J; junction bases left unmatched: 7. This CDR3 has 14 residues. Using reference TRBV11-2 and TRBJ2-1 for the parts outside the CDR3, the full variable domain is EAGVAQSPRYKIIEKRQSVAFWCNPISGHATLYWYQQILGQGPKLLIQFQNNGVVDDSQLPKDRFSAERLKGVDSTLKIQPAKLEDSAVYLCASSLGLTSNEQFFGPGTRLTVL.

This chain connects TRBV29-1 to TRBJ2-3; 8 nucleotides line up with TRBD2. The CDR3 extends over 15 amino acids. Trimming at V came to 3 bases and at J to 0 bases, leaving 5 bases not matched to a gene. From germline, CDR1 is SQVTM and CDR2 ANQGSEA. CDR3 DNA sequence: TGCAGCGTTGAGAAGCGGGGGCTCAGCACAGATACGCAGTATTTT. The encoded protein is CSVEKRGLSTDTQYF.

CDR3 DNA: TGTGCCAGCAGCTTCACAGGGGGGATTCACTACGAGCAGTACTTC. This codes for CASSFTGGIHYEQYF. J is TRBJ2-7 and V is TRBV7-8, with 8 positions matching TRBD1. Germline loops: CDR1 SGHVS, CDR2 FQNEAQ. This CDR3 contains 15 residues. After removal of 3 bases from V and 3 bases from J, the junction contained 7 bases not matched to a gene.